This record looks at one TCR beta chain sequence and its context. Using its own MiXCR run on the 5' RACE reads, TCRdb lists one record per CDR3 protein. The sample lists some 87,000 distinct CDR3 sequences; around 25% were seen once. The sample is drawn from a study of CD8 T cells in ankylosing spondylitis. Material: blood, either unsorted or a sorted T cell fraction (not recorded which). The TCR sequence derives from a male donor with ankylosing spondylitis or in good health (not recorded which).

DNA for the CDR3: TGTGCCAGCAGCTTAGCCGGGGAAGCCTACGAGCAGTACGTC. It codes for CASSLAGEAYEQYV. The genes are TRBV7-9 and TRBJ2-7; a possible D gene is TRBD2 (5 bases). Germline CDR1 is SEHNR and CDR2 is FQNEAQ (reference sequence). Trimming took 0 bases from V and 2 from J, leaving 8 bases between them. The CDR3 extends over 14 amino acids.